This paragraph reports one TCR beta chain. All recovered Cohort 3 donors got two negative PCRs, got clearance, or saw symptom resolution. TCRdb keeps only in-frame clones here, not all; method: immunoSEQ multiplex PCR. The sample carries approximately 130,000 clones, 70% to 90% recorded once. The data stem from a study of blood T cell repertoires in COVID-19. Overall study: Italy, Spain and the United States were the sources of the convalescent and acute COVID-19 samples. The analysed material was cDNA or gDNA that came from T cells, B-cell-depleted T cells, or PBMCs.

Deletions cut 3 bases from V and 4 bases from J, with 12 bases between. Germline V gene lookup returns CDR1 SQVTM and CDR2 ANQGSEA. This CDR3 is built from 13 residues. The receptor's source is a woman between 45 and 65 years old who had recovered from COVID-19. The J gene is TRBJ1-1, the V gene TRBV29-1, with D possibly TRBD1 on 6 matching bases. The sequenced material came from PBMCs or T cells enriched from blood (not recorded which). CDR3 residues: CSVEGALGTEAFF. The CDR3 DNA reads as TGCAGCGTTGAGGGGGCCTTGGGCACTGAAGCTTTCTTT.